These T cell receptor beta chains were read from a single sample in a study of cytomegalovirus exposure and HLA in healthy donors. The assay was immunoSEQ multiplex PCR, and TCRdb's table has in-frame clones only and misses some. The table lists around 130,000 clones, approximately 8.7% of them singletons. Sequencing was carried out using PBMCs. These TCRs come from a man between 35 and 55 years old in good health and CMV-seronegative. CDR3s include the opening cysteine and the closing phenylalanine or tryptophan. The order of the fields is J gene, V gene, clone size, D gene, CDR3 DNA, CDR3 protein. A D gene is named only where the DNA matches it firmly. Clone sizes are given selectively: once, few, many, or a class where the clone is expanded.

TRBJ1-2	TRBV13	few	NA	TGTGCCAGCAGCTTAGGGGCCAACAACTATGGCTACACCTTC	CASSLGANNYGYTF
TRBJ1-4	TRBV27	few	NA	TGTGCCAGCAGTTCCTCACAGGGTTCAGCAAGAAGAGGTGAAAAACTGTTTTTT	CASSSSQGSARRGEKLFF
TRBJ2-3	TRBV5-1	NA	NA	TGCGCCAGCAGCCGGGACTTCCCCACAGATACGCAGTATTTT	CASSRDFPTDTQYF
TRBJ2-5	TRBV29-1	NA	NA	TGCAGCGTTGAATCGCCCGGGATTTGGGGAGAGACCCAGTACTTC	CSVESPGIWGETQYF
TRBJ2-2	TRBV19	NA	TRBD2	TGTGCCAGTAGGTTAGCGGGGGGGCGATCCGGGGAGCTGTTTTTT	CASRLAGGRSGELFF
TRBJ2-3	TRBV12-5	few	NA	TGTGCTAGTGGTTTGGGACTCAAGGCAGATACGCAGTATTTT	CASGLGLKADTQYF
TRBJ1-1	TRBV5-5	NA	NA	TGTGCCAGCAGCTGGGAGACTGAAGCTTTCTTT	CASSWETEAFF
TRBJ2-3	TRBV7-9	few	NA	TGTGCCAGCAGCTTAGTCAGGACAGATACGCAGTATTTT	CASSLVRTDTQYF
TRBJ2-2	TRBV5-1	few	NA	TGCGCCAGCAGTGGGGGGGGGCCTGCCACCGGGGAGCTGTTTTTT	CASSGGGPATGELFF
TRBJ1-6	TRBV5-4	NA	NA	TGTGCCAGCAGCCTTGGGAAGAGGGATTCACCCCTCCACTTT	CASSLGKRDSPLHF
TRBJ1-1	TRBV5-1	NA	NA	TGCGCCAGCAGCTCAGAGGCCCCGGAGGTCACTGAAGCTTTCTTT	CASSSEAPEVTEAFF
TRBJ2-7	TRBV29-1	few	TRBD1	TGCAGCGTCGTAAGGGACAGTTCCTACGAGCAGTACTTC	CSVVRDSSYEQYF
TRBJ2-7	TRBV19	NA	TRBD2	TGTGCCAGTAGTATGCGGCGGGGGGGCTCGTTCGAGCAGTACTTC	CASSMRRGGSFEQYF
TRBJ1-3	TRBV30	few	TRBD1	TGTGCCTGGAGTCGAGGGGGCGCCGGAAACACCATATATTTT	CAWSRGGAGNTIYF